These T cell receptor beta chains were read from a single sample in a study of T-cell reconstitution after alpha-beta-depleted transplantation in children. From the PCR reads, TCRdb called clonotypes with MiXCR, one entry per CDR3 protein. Seen here are roughly 790,000 distinct CDR3 sequences, under 20% observed once, and the top ten hold roughly 5%. Specimen: PBMCs, mostly from graft donor cells, collected 360 days after TCRalphabeta/CD19-depleted stem cell transplant. The receptor source for this set is a male patient younger than 18 who had a stem cell transplant for acute lymphoblastic leukemia, so the T cells may come from the graft donor. The CDR3 runs from the conserved cysteine through the conserved F or W. D genes are given only for firm matches. Clone sizes are given selectively: once, few, many, or a class where the clone is expanded.

abundance: NA; d_gene: TRBD2; v_gene: TRBV5-1; j_gene: TRBJ2-7; CDR3nt: TGCGCCAGCAGCTTGGTACGCGGGGGGCCTTCCTACGAGCAGTACTTC; CDR3aa: CASSLVRGGPSYEQYF
abundance: NA; d_gene: TRBD2; v_gene: TRBV7-2; j_gene: TRBJ2-1; CDR3nt: TGTGCCAGCACCTTAAGCGGGAGGAATGAGCAGTTCTTC; CDR3aa: CASTLSGRNEQFF
abundance: NA; d_gene: NA; v_gene: TRBV10-3; j_gene: TRBJ2-3; CDR3nt: TGTGCCATGCTGGCAGACCCGGCTACAGATACGCAGTATTTT; CDR3aa: CAMLADPATDTQYF
abundance: NA; d_gene: NA; v_gene: TRBV12-3/TRBV12-4; j_gene: TRBJ1-2; CDR3nt: TGTGCCAGCAGTTTGGTCAGGGCGGACTATGGCTACGCCTTC; CDR3aa: CASSLVRADYGYAF
abundance: many; d_gene: NA; v_gene: TRBV28; j_gene: TRBJ2-2; CDR3nt: TGTGCCAGCAGTCAGTGGGGTGGGAGAAGTAACACCGGGGAGCTGTTTTTT; CDR3aa: CASSQWGGRSNTGELFF
abundance: many; d_gene: NA; v_gene: TRBV24-1; j_gene: TRBJ2-3; CDR3nt: TGTGCCACCAGTGCCGCAGATACGCAGTATTTT; CDR3aa: CATSAADTQYF
abundance: NA; d_gene: NA; v_gene: TRBV24-1; j_gene: TRBJ2-1; CDR3nt: TGTGCCACCAGTGATTCGGCAGGGCTAAATGACTACAATGAGCAGTTCTTC; CDR3aa: CATSDSAGLNDYNEQFF
abundance: few; d_gene: TRBD1; v_gene: TRBV11-2; j_gene: TRBJ2-1; CDR3nt: TGTGCCAGCAGCTTATTGACAGGGGAGCAGTTCTTC; CDR3aa: CASSLLTGEQFF
abundance: many; d_gene: NA; v_gene: TRBV5-1; j_gene: TRBJ2-7; CDR3nt: TGCGCCAGCAGGGAAGTATCCTACGAGCAGTACTTC; CDR3aa: CASREVSYEQYF
abundance: NA; d_gene: TRBD2; v_gene: TRBV27; j_gene: TRBJ2-7; CDR3nt: TGTGCCAGCAGTTTAGGGGCTAGCGGTAACTTCTACGAGCAGTACTTC; CDR3aa: CASSLGASGNFYEQYF
abundance: few; d_gene: NA; v_gene: TRBV5-6; j_gene: TRBJ2-7; CDR3nt: TGTGCCAGCAGCTTCCTACAGAGCTCCTACGAGCAGTACTTC; CDR3aa: CASSFLQSSYEQYF
abundance: NA; d_gene: NA; v_gene: TRBV4-1; j_gene: TRBJ1-2; CDR3nt: TGCGCCAGCAGCCTTAAGGGGGGTGACTATGGCTACACCTTC; CDR3aa: CASSLKGGDYGYTF
abundance: NA; d_gene: NA; v_gene: TRBV5-1; j_gene: TRBJ2-1; CDR3nt: TGCGCCAGCAGCTTGGCCGGGACACGGCTAACCTACAATGAGCAGTTCTTC; CDR3aa: CASSLAGTRLTYNEQFF
abundance: NA; d_gene: NA; v_gene: TRBV19; j_gene: TRBJ1-1; CDR3nt: TGTGCCACCCAGTTTCGGGGGGACCGTGCTTTCTTT; CDR3aa: CATQFRGDRAFF
abundance: NA; d_gene: TRBD1; v_gene: TRBV5-1; j_gene: TRBJ1-1; CDR3nt: TGCGCCAGCAGTCCCCGGACAGGGGCGACAAGGGGCACTGAAGCTTTCTTT; CDR3aa: CASSPRTGATRGTEAFF
abundance: NA; d_gene: NA; v_gene: TRBV20-1; j_gene: TRBJ1-2; CDR3nt: TGCAGTGCTAGAGGGAACAGGGCTACTAACTATGGCTACACCTTC; CDR3aa: CSARGNRATNYGYTF
abundance: many; d_gene: TRBD1; v_gene: TRBV18; j_gene: TRBJ2-1; CDR3nt: TGTGCCAGCTCGACAGGGGCAGACAATGAGCAGTTCTTC; CDR3aa: CASSTGADNEQFF
abundance: few; d_gene: NA; v_gene: TRBV9; j_gene: TRBJ1-2; CDR3nt: TGTGCCAGCAGCGTAGTACTCGGGACCTATGGCTACACCTTC; CDR3aa: CASSVVLGTYGYTF
abundance: few; d_gene: TRBD1; v_gene: TRBV4-1; j_gene: TRBJ2-6; CDR3nt: TGCGCCAGCAGCCTTGGGGGACAGGGGAAGTCTGGGGCCAACGTCCTGACTTTC; CDR3aa: CASSLGGQGKSGANVLTF
abundance: NA; d_gene: TRBD1; v_gene: TRBV3-1; j_gene: TRBJ2-3; CDR3nt: TGTGCCAGCAGCCAAGGGATAGACAGGGGCCTTTTCACAGATACGCAGTATTTT; CDR3aa: CASSQGIDRGLFTDTQYF